This T cell receptor beta chain was profiled in a study of T cell responses to AZD1222 COVID-19 vaccine. With regard to this clone: The same CDR3 arises from other DNA sequences in this sample as well.

The method was immunoSEQ multiplex PCR; TCRdb's version includes in-frame clones alone and lacks a portion of them. The table has some 130,000 clones, 70% to 90% seen once. The CDR3 runs 16 residues. Germline V gene sequence: CDR1 SGHTA, CDR2 FQGNSA. Losses at the gene ends were 2 bases for V and 2 bases for J; bases not matched to a gene: 3. The specimen comprised peripheral blood, sampled on day 0 of AZD1222 vaccination. The rearrangement uses TRBV7-2 and TRBJ2-2, with 9 nucleotides matching TRBD2. The sequence came from an adult in good health. The CDR3 DNA reads TGTGCCAGCAGCTTAAAAGCGGGAGGAAACACCGGGGAGCTGTTTTTT. Its translation is CASSLKAGGNTGELFF.